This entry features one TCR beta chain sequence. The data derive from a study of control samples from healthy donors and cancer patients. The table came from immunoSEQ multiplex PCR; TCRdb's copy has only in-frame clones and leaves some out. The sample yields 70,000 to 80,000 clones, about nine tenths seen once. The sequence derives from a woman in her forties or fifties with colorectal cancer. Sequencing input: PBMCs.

The CDR3 sequence is CAWKKAGSSYNSPLHF. Here the CDR3 DNA reads TGTGCCTGGAAAAAGGCGGGGAGCTCCTATAATTCACCCCTCCACTTT. The chain combines TRBV30 with TRBJ1-6, with D hard to call. The germline V and J ends were trimmed by 4 bases and 0 bases, with 13 bases remaining between them. This CDR3 is built from 16 residues. Germline V gives CDR1 GTSNPN, CDR2 SVGIG (reference sequence).